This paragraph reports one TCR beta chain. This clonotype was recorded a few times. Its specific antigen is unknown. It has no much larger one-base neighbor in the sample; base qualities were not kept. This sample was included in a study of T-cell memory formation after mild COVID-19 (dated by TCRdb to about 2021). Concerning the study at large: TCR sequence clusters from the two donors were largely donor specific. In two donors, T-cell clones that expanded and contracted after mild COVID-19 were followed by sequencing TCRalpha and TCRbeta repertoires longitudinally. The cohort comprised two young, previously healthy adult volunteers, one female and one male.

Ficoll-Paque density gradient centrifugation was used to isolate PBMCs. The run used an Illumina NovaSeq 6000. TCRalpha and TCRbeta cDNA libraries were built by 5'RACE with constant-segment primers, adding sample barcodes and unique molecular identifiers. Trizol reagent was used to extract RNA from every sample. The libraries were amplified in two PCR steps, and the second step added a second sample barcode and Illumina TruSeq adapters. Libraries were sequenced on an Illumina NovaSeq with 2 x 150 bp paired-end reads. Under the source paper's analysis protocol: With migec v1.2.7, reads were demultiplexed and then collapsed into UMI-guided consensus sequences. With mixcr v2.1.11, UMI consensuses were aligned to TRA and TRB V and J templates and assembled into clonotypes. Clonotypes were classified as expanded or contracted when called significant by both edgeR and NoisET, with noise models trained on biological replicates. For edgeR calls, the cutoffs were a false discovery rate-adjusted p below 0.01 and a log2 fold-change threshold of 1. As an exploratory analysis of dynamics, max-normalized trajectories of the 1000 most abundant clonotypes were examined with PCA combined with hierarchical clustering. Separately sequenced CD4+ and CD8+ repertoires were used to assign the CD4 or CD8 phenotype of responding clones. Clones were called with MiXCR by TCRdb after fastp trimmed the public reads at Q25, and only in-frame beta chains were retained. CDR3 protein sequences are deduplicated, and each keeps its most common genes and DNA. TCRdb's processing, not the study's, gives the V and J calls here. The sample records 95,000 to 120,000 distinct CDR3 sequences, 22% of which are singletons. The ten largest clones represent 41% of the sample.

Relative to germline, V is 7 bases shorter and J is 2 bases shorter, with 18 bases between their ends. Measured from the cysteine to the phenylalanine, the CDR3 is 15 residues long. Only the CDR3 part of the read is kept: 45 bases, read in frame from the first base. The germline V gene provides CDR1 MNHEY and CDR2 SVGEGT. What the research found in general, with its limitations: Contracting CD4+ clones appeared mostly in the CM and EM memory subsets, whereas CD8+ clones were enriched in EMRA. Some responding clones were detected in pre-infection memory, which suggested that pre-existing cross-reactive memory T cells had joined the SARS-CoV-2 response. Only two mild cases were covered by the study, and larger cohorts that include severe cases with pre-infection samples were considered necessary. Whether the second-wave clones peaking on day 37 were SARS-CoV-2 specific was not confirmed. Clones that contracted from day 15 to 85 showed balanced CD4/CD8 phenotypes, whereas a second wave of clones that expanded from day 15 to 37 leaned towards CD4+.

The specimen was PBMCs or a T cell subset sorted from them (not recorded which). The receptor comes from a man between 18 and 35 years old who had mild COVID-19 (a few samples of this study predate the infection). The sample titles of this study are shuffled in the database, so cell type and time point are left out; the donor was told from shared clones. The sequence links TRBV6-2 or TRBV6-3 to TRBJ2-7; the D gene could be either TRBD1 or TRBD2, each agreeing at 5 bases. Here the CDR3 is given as CASTPDGAPAYEQYF. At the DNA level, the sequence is TGTGCCAGCACCCCCGACGGGGCACCAGCCTACGAGCAGTACTTC.